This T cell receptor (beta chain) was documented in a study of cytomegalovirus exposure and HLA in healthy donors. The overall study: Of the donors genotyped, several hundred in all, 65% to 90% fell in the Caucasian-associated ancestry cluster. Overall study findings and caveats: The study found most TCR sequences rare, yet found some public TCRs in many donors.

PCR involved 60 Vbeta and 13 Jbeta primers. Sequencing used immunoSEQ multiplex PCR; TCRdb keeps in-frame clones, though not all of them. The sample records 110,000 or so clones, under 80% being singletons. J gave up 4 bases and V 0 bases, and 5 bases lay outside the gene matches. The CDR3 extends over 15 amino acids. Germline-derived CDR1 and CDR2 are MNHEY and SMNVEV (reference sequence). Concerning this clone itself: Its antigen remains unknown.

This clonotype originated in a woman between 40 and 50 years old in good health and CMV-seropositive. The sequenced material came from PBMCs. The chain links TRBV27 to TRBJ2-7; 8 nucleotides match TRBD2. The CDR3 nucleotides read TGTGCCAGCAGTTTATCGGCCAGCGGGAGTTACGAGCAGTACTTC. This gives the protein CASSLSASGSYEQYF.